This is a list of T cell receptor beta chains from one sample in a study of cytomegalovirus exposure and HLA in healthy donors. Profiling relied on immunoSEQ multiplex PCR, and the TCRdb table lists in-frame clones only, not all of them. The table shows 110,000 or so clones, with around 72% occurring only once. The specimen was PBMCs. The receptors were gathered from a man aged 25-45 years in good health and CMV-seronegative. The CDR3 runs from the conserved cysteine through the conserved F or W. A D gene is named only where the DNA matches it firmly. Clone size is stated in some rows and not others, as once, few, many or a class when expanded.

J | size | V | D | CDR3 | DNA
TRBJ1-1 | - | TRBV19 | TRBD1 | CASSPTGGRTEAFF | TGTGCCAGTAGTCCGACAGGGGGCCGTACTGAAGCTTTCTTT
TRBJ1-2 | - | TRBV14 | TRBD1 | CASSLAGGSGGYTF | TGTGCCAGCAGCCTTGCAGGGGGTAGCGGTGGCTACACCTTC
TRBJ2-7 | - | TRBV4-1 | - | CASSHLSGFLYEQYF | TGCGCCAGCAGCCACCTTAGCGGTTTTCTCTACGAGCAGTACTTC
TRBJ1-5 | - | TRBV4-3 | - | CASSLFTGGQPQHF | TGCGCCAGCAGCCTGTTCACGGGGGGTCAGCCCCAGCATTTT
TRBJ2-3 | once | TRBV5-1 | TRBD2 | CASGGLAGGRADTQYF | TGCGCCAGCGGAGGACTAGCGGGAGGGAGGGCAGATACGCAGTATTTT
TRBJ2-3 | - | TRBV5-1 | TRBD2 | CASSLAGLAGDTQYF | TGCGCCAGCAGCTTGGCCGGACTAGCTGGGGATACGCAGTATTTT
TRBJ2-5 | - | TRBV5-6 | - | CASSSGVQETQYF | TGTGCCAGCAGCTCGGGGGTCCAAGAGACCCAGTACTTC
TRBJ2-7 | - | TRBV9 | TRBD2 | CASSVAEIAGLYEQYF | TGTGCCAGCAGCGTAGCTGAAATAGCGGGCCTATACGAGCAGTACTTC
TRBJ2-6 | - | TRBV4-3 | - | CASSQDLRVSSLGANVLTF | TGCGCCAGCAGCCAGGACCTCAGGGTTTCTTCTCTAGGGGCCAACGTCCTGACTTTC
TRBJ2-3 | - | TRBV27 | - | CASSLYKRAPTWGVTDTQYF | TGTGCCAGCAGTTTATATAAGCGGGCCCCAACTTGGGGCGTGACAGATACGCAGTATTTT
TRBJ2-2 | - | TRBV19 | - | CASKNTGELFF | TGTGCCAGCAAGAACACCGGGGAGCTGTTTTTT
TRBJ2-7 | - | TRBV6-1 | - | CASSEAWQSNSYEQYF | TGTGCCAGCAGTGAAGCGTGGCAGTCCAACTCCTACGAGCAGTACTTC
TRBJ1-2 | - | TRBV6-4 | - | CASSDSTGGGTIPYGYTF | TGTGCCAGCAGTGACTCGACGGGGGGCGGCACTATCCCCTATGGCTACACCTTC
TRBJ2-5 | once | TRBV27 | - | CASSLIREETQYF | TGTGCCAGCAGTTTGATTAGAGAAGAGACCCAGTACTTC
TRBJ2-3 | - | TRBV9 | TRBD2 | CASSATGVAGVTDTQYF | TGTGCCAGCAGCGCGACGGGGGTAGCGGGAGTGACAGATACGCAGTATTTT
TRBJ2-1 | - | TRBV6-5 | - | CASSYSYGADYNEQFF | TGTGCCAGCAGTTACTCGTACGGTGCCGATTACAATGAGCAGTTCTTC
TRBJ2-7 | - | TRBV28 | TRBD1 | CASRIAGGVGEQYF | TGTGCCAGCAGGATTGCAGGGGGAGTAGGCGAGCAGTACTTC
TRBJ2-3 | - | TRBV29-1 | TRBD2 | CSGYGTSGATDTQYF | TGCAGCGGGTACGGGACTAGCGGGGCTACAGATACGCAGTATTTT
TRBJ2-3 | few | TRBV6-5 | TRBD2 | CASSHTSGSGDTQYF | TGTGCCAGCAGTCACACTAGCGGGAGTGGAGATACGCAGTATTTT
TRBJ2-7 | - | TRBV6-6 | TRBD1 | CASLAGTGNYYEQYF | TGTGCCAGCCTTGCGGGGACAGGGAACTACTACGAGCAGTACTTC
TRBJ1-1 | - | TRBV9 | - | CASSGGLNTEAFF | TGTGCCAGCAGCGGGGGACTCAACACTGAAGCTTTCTTT
TRBJ2-1 | - | TRBV5-1 | - | CASSRGADNEQFF | TGCGCCAGCAGCCGCGGGGCAGACAATGAGCAGTTCTTC
TRBJ2-4 | - | TRBV7-6 | - | CASSYGDSFTQYF | TGTGCCAGCAGCTACGGCGACTCTTTCACTCAGTACTTC
TRBJ1-2 | - | TRBV14 | TRBD1 | CASSQEQGAAGYTF | TGTGCCAGCAGCCAAGAACAGGGGGCTGCCGGCTACACCTTC
TRBJ1-6 | - | TRBV27 | TRBD1 | CASRGTGVRWNSPLHF | TGTGCCAGCCGCGGGACAGGGGTACGTTGGAATTCACCCCTCCACTTT
TRBJ2-7 | - | TRBV6-5 | - | CASSSRGIRSYEQYF | TGTGCCAGCAGTTCCCGGGGAATTCGCTCCTACGAGCAGTACTTC